This TCR beta chain was recorded in a study of blood T cell repertoires in COVID-19. Trimming took off 1 base at V and 9 bases at J, with 16 bases between the two ends. This CDR3 has 14 residues. Germline CDR1 reads SGHNT; CDR2 reads YYREEE (reference sequence). Sequencing used immunoSEQ multiplex PCR; TCRdb keeps in-frame clones, though not all of them. The sample includes around 97,000 clones, 70% to 85% of them seen just once. Material: peripheral blood. The clonotype was recovered from a man between 65 and 80 years old with acute or convalescent COVID-19. The chain carries TRBV5-4 and TRBJ1-2, with D tentatively TRBD1 (6 bases). The CDR3 DNA follows: TGTGCCAGCAGCTTGTTGGGACAAGGTCACCGCTACACCTTC. Its translation is CASSLLGQGHRYTF. Filled out from reference TRBV5-4 and TRBJ1-2, the complete variable domain reads ETGVTQSPTHLIKTRGQQVTLRCSSQSGHNTVSWYQQALGQGPQFIFQYYREEENGRGNFPPRFSGLQFPNYSSELNVNALELDDSALYLCASSLLGQGHRYTFGSGTRLTVV.